The 26 T cell receptor beta chains reported below all come from one sample, sequenced in a study of T cell changes during pregnancy in multiple sclerosis. Method: immunoSEQ multiplex PCR; TCRdb's copy keeps in-frame clones and lacks some. There are more than 65,000 clones in the sample; approximately 92% occur only once, and approximately 0.93% lies in the top ten. Sequencing used peripheral blood, obtained in the first trimester of pregnancy. The source is a female donor with multiple sclerosis, enrolled in a pregnancy study.

This clone was observed a few times. This sequence joins TRBV6-6 and TRBJ1-5, with D hard to call. With 8 bases removed from V and 2 bases from J, the gap between germline ends came to 10 bases. The length of the CDR3 is 13 residues. CDR1 is MNHNY and CDR2 is SVGAGI in the germline V gene (reference sequence). Here the CDR3 DNA reads TGTGCCAGCTCGGTAGATGGCAATCAGCCCCAGCATTTT. Residues: CASSVDGNQPQHF.

V and J are TRBV5-4 and TRBJ2-1; possible D gene TRBD2, 6 bases. Germline assignment: CDR1 SGHNT and CDR2 YYREEE (reference sequence). The ends were cut back, 0 bases at V and 5 bases at J, with 15 bases in the middle. The CDR3 totals 16 residues. CDR3 sequence (DNA): TGTGCCAGCAGCTTGGCTCATCTCGGGGGTAACAATGAGCAGTTCTTC. Its translation is CASSLAHLGGNNEQFF.

The J gene is TRBJ1-1, the V gene TRBV27; 9 nucleotides match TRBD1. CDR3 length: 14 residues. Germline CDR1 reads MNHEY; CDR2 reads SMNVEV (reference sequence). V lost 4 bases to trimming and J lost 7 bases; unmatched junction nucleotides: 7. The CDR3 reads CASSSSGTGLEAFF. CDR3 nucleotide sequence: TGTGCCAGCAGTTCCTCCGGGACAGGGCTTGAAGCTTTCTTT.

The chain recombines TRBV7-9 with TRBJ1-2, with D possibly matching TRBD1 (5 bases). Germline V CDR1 and CDR2: SEHNR, FQNEAQ (reference sequence). Deletions cut 3 bases from V and 8 bases from J, with 19 bases between. The CDR3 covers 15 residues. Written as DNA, the CDR3 is TGTGCCAGCAGCTTCTGGGACTCGCTCATCGGAGGCTACACCTTC. Its translation is CASSFWDSLIGGYTF.

The chain couples TRBV2 to TRBJ1-5; tentative D call: TRBD1 (5 bases). Trimming took 2 bases from V and 6 from J, leaving 17 bases between them. Germline V gene data show CDR1 as SNHLY and CDR2 as FYNNEI. The CDR3 contains 16 residues. The CDR3: CASSELRVVGPQPQHF. CDR3 bases: TGTGCCAGCAGTGAACTCAGGGTGGTGGGGCCTCAGCCCCAGCATTTT.

The genes are TRBV28 and TRBJ2-1; 10 bases are shared with TRBD1. After removal of 4 bases from V and 9 bases from J, the junction contained 9 bases not matched to a gene. The germline V gene has CDR1 MDHEN and CDR2 SYDVKM. This CDR3 has 15 residues. In DNA form, the CDR3 reads TGTGCCAGCAGTTACCGGGACAGGGGAATCGGTGAGCAGTTCTTC. It yields the protein CASSYRDRGIGEQFF. Combining the CDR3 with reference TRBV28 and TRBJ2-1 gives the whole variable domain DVKVTQSSRYLVKRTGEKVFLECVQDMDHENMFWYRQDPGLGLRLIYFSYDVKMKEKGDIPEGYSVSREKKERFSLILESASTNQTSMYLCASSYRDRGIGEQFFGPGTRLTVL.

The J gene is TRBJ2-2, the V gene TRBV25-1, with a weak D call TRBD1 (5 bases). V was cut by 2 bases and J by 1 base, with 11 bases left in between. CDR3 length equals 16 residues. Germline V gives CDR1 MGHDK, CDR2 SYGVNS. The CDR3 DNA is TGTGCCAGCAGTGAAGGAATAGGGGTGAACACCGGGGAGCTGTTTTTT. It is translated as CASSEGIGVNTGELFF. The full variable domain, its missing parts supplied by reference TRBV25-1 and TRBJ2-2, is EADIYQTPRYLVIGTGKKITLECSQTMGHDKMYWYQQDPGMELHLIHYSYGVNSTEKGDLSSESTVSRIRTEHFPLTLESARPSHTSQYLCASSEGIGVNTGELFFGEGSRLTVL.

This rearrangement joins TRBV15 to TRBJ1-1; TRBD1 agrees at 10 bases. This CDR3 region has 14 residues. Per the germline V gene, CDR1 is LNHNV and CDR2 is YYDKDF (reference sequence). V was clipped by 5 bases and J by 8 bases; unmatched bases: 8. CDR3 nucleotide sequence: TGTGCCACCAGCCTCTTGGGGACAGGGGTCGAAGCTTTCTTT. This gives the protein CATSLLGTGVEAFF.

The gene calls are TRBV5-8 and TRBJ2-1, with D possibly TRBD2 on 7 matching bases. Germline V gene sequence: CDR1 SGHTS, CDR2 YDEGEE. V was shortened by 6 bases and J by 2 bases, with 12 bases between the two germline ends. The CDR3 is 14 residues long. The CDR3: CASTRGAPYNEQFF. DNA for the CDR3: TGTGCCAGCACCCGGGGGGCTCCCTACAATGAGCAGTTCTTC.

The chain recombines TRBV7-2 with TRBJ2-7; TRBD2 might be the D (6 bases). Germline V CDR1 and CDR2: SGHTA, FQGNSA. V dropped 7 bases and J dropped 2 bases, with 18 bases sitting between them. CDR3 length: 15 amino acids. In nucleotides, the CDR3 is TGTGCCAGCACCCTAGCGTGGCGGGAACCCTACGAGCAGTACTTC. This codes for CASTLAWREPYEQYF.

This clone has just a few counts. The chain couples TRBV10-3 to TRBJ1-6; 7 bases are a match to TRBD1. Unmatched junction bases numbered 5, after V lost 2 bases and J lost 10 bases. The germline V gene encodes CDR1 ENHRY and CDR2 SYGVKD. The CDR3 runs 14 residues. CDR3: CAISEEGAGSPLHF. The CDR3 region has the DNA TGTGCCATCAGTGAGGAGGGGGCAGGATCACCCCTCCACTTT.

The chain links TRBV4-3 to TRBJ1-1; D might be TRBD1 (5 bases). Germline CDR1 and CDR2: LGHNA and YSLEER. The ends were cut back, 0 bases at V and 2 bases at J, with 16 bases in the middle. The CDR3 covers 17 residues. CDR3 protein: CASSQDPPRGLNTEAFF. Written as DNA, the CDR3 is TGCGCCAGCAGCCAAGACCCGCCCCGGGGGTTAAACACTGAAGCTTTCTTT.

This clone was recorded only once. The chain recombines TRBV7-6 with TRBJ1-6, with 10 bases lining up with TRBD1. The CDR3 loop spans 15 amino acids. The germline V gene has CDR1 SGHVS and CDR2 FNYEAQ. Trimming at V came to 4 bases and at J to 5 bases, leaving 2 bases not matched to a gene. CDR3 in amino acids: CASSWGQGHNSPLHF. CDR3 nucleotides: TGTGCCAGCAGCTGGGGACAGGGGCATAATTCACCCCTCCACTTT.

Only one count was recorded for this clone. The V call is TRBV7-9, the J call TRBJ2-3, with 11 bases that match TRBD2. The CDR3 extends over 14 amino acids. Germline loops: CDR1 SEHNR, CDR2 FQNEAQ (reference sequence). The junction had 0 bases not matched to a gene; V was cut back by 2 bases and J by 5 bases. This CDR3 reads CASSLTSGRDTQYF. The CDR3 region has the DNA TGTGCCAGCAGCTTAACTAGCGGGAGAGATACGCAGTATTTT.

This clone is a singleton in its sample. This rearrangement joins TRBV9 to TRBJ2-5; 15 nucleotides agree with TRBD2. Germline V gene sequence: CDR1 SGDLS, CDR2 YYNGEE. Trimming cost V 0 bases and J 4 bases; bases outside gene matches: 1. CDR3 length equals 16 residues. The DNA of the CDR3 is TGTGCCAGCAGCGTAGGGACTAGCGGGGGGGGAGAGACCCAGTACTTC. It specifies CASSVGTSGGGETQYF.

This clone was detected once. The CDR3 nucleotides read TGCGCCAGCAGCCAGACAGGTTACCCCTCGGATGGCTACACCTTC. Protein product: CASSQTGYPSDGYTF. The chain couples TRBV5-1 to TRBJ1-2, with D perhaps TRBD1 (6 bases). Germline lookup yields CDR1 SGHRS and CDR2 YFSETQ. There are 15 residues in the CDR3. V was trimmed by 4 bases and J by 6 bases, leaving 19 bases between them.

This rearrangement joins TRBV7-2 to TRBJ1-1; perhaps TRBD1 as D (5 bases). V was shortened by 0 bases and J by 1 base, with 12 bases between the two germline ends. Per germline, CDR1 SGHTA and CDR2 FQGNSA. CDR3 length: 16 amino acids. In DNA, the CDR3 is TGTGCCAGCAGCTTAGCGAAGACGACAGCGAACACTGAAGCTTTCTTT. It encodes CASSLAKTTANTEAFF.

The V and J genes are TRBV19 and TRBJ2-1; D ambiguous. Germline V gene lookup returns CDR1 LNHDA and CDR2 SQIVND (reference sequence). The CDR3 runs to 16 residues. Trimming removed 3 bases at V and 0 bases at J, with 12 bases between. CDR3 bases: TGTGCCAGTAGTATCTTAAGCGTCGACTCCTACAATGAGCAGTTCTTC. This gives the protein CASSILSVDSYNEQFF.

The genes are TRBV5-1 and TRBJ2-5; D gene uncertain. The ends were cut back, 0 bases at V and 5 bases at J, with 14 bases in the middle. The CDR3 totals 15 residues. In germline, CDR1 is SGHRS, CDR2 YFSETQ. CDR3 sequence: CASSLAEQPAETQYF. DNA of the CDR3: TGCGCCAGCAGCTTGGCCGAACAGCCGGCGGAGACCCAGTACTTC.

This clone was recorded once. The chain couples TRBV5-1 to TRBJ2-5; D remains ambiguous. V was cut by 0 bases and J by 5 bases, with 14 bases left in between. This CDR3 has 15 amino acids. The germline gives CDR1 SGHRS, CDR2 YFSETQ. CDR3 residues: CASSLAQAPSETQYF. In DNA form, the CDR3 reads TGCGCCAGCAGCTTGGCCCAGGCGCCCTCCGAGACCCAGTACTTC.

The V gene is TRBV7-2, the J gene TRBJ2-3; D is possibly TRBD1 (7 bases). From germline, CDR1 is SGHTA and CDR2 FQGNSA. The CDR3 extends over 17 amino acids. The germline V and J ends were trimmed by 3 bases and 1 base, with 17 bases remaining between them. This CDR3 reads CASSFIGGGGGTDTQYF. DNA for the CDR3: TGTGCCAGCAGCTTCATTGGAGGGGGCGGAGGCACAGATACGCAGTATTTT.

The chain links TRBV19 to TRBJ2-7; 10 bases are a match to TRBD1. V shed 6 bases, J shed 5 bases, and the junction held 7 bases outside the gene matches. Germline values: CDR1 LNHDA, CDR2 SQIVND (reference sequence). The CDR3 is 14 amino acids. The CDR3 region is CASRPTGGKDEQYF. The CDR3 DNA is TGTGCCAGTAGACCGACAGGGGGCAAAGACGAGCAGTACTTC.

The CDR3 DNA follows: TGTGCTAGTGGTTCTCGAGGATCAAATGAGCAGTTCTTC. Its protein is CASGSRGSNEQFF. The rearrangement uses TRBV12-5 and TRBJ2-1; D is unclear. V was pared by 4 bases and J by 7 bases, with 11 bases between. Germline CDR1 LGHNT, CDR2 FRNRAP. The CDR3 runs 13 residues. The complete variable domain, with remaining parts taken from reference TRBV12-5 and TRBJ2-1, reads DARVTQTPRHKVTEMGQEVTMRCQPILGHNTVFWYRQTMMQGLELLAYFRNRAPLDDSGMPKDRFSAEMPDATLATLKIQPSEPRDSAVYFCASGSRGSNEQFFGPGTRLTVL.

The V gene is TRBV7-9, the J gene TRBJ2-5; 10 positions match TRBD1. This CDR3 contains 15 residues. V gave up 6 bases and J gave up 4 bases; unmatched junction bases: 8. CDR1 is SEHNR and CDR2 is FQNEAQ in the germline V gene (reference sequence). CDR3 in DNA: TGTGCCAGCAGTCGGGACAGGGGAGGTGGAGAGACCCAGTACTTC. This gives the protein CASSRDRGGGETQYF.

The chain links TRBV11-2 to TRBJ1-1; D is unclear. The CDR3 contains 15 residues. In germline, CDR1 is SGHAT, CDR2 FQNNGV. The V and J ends lost 4 bases and 1 base respectively, with 13 bases between them. The CDR3 loop is CASSSPGSQNTEAFF. The CDR3 DNA follows: TGTGCCAGCAGCTCCCCGGGGTCCCAGAACACTGAAGCTTTCTTT.

The rearrangement joins TRBV19 to TRBJ2-5; the D is unclear. Germline V gene lookup returns CDR1 LNHDA and CDR2 SQIVND (reference sequence). Trimming shortened V by 2 bases and J by 2 bases, and 9 bases separated the two germline ends. The CDR3 spans 14 residues. The CDR3 reads CASSITTAQETQYF. CDR3 coding DNA: TGTGCCAGTAGTATAACGACTGCTCAAGAGACCCAGTACTTC.